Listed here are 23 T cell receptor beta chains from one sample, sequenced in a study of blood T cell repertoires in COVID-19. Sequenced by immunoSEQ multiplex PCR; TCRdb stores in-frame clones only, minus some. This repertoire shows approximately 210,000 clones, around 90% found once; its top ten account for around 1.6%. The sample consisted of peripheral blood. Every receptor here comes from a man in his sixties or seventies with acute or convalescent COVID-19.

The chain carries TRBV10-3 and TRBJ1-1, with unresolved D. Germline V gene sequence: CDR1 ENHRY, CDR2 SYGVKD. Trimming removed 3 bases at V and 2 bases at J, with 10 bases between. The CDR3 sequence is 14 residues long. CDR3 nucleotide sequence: TGTGCCATCAGTGACCATCGGGGTAACACTGAAGCTTTCTTT. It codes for CAISDHRGNTEAFF.

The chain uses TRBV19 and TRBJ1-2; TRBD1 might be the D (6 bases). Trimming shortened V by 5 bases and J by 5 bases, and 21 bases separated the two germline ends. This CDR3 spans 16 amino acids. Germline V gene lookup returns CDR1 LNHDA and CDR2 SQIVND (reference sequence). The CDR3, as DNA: TGTGCCAGTAGTTTCTTGGCCGGGGGGGCCGGTTATGGCTACACCTTC. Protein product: CASSFLAGGAGYGYTF. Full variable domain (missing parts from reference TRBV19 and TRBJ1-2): DGGITQSPKYLFRKEGQNVTLSCEQNLNHDAMYWYRQDPGQGLRLIYYSQIVNDFQKGDIAEGYSVSREKKESFPLTVTSAQKNPTAFYLCASSFLAGGAGYGYTFGSGTRLTVV.

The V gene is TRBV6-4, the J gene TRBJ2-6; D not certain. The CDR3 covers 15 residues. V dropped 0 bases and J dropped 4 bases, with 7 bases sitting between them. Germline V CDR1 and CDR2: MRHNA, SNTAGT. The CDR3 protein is CASSDSAAGANVLTF. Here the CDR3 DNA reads TGTGCCAGCAGTGACTCAGCCGCGGGGGCCAACGTCCTGACTTTC.

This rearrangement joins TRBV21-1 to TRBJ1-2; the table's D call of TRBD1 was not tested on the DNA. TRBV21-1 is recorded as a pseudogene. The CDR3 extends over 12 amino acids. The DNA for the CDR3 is TGTGCCAGCAGGGCAGAAAACTATGGCTACACCTTC. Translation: CASRAENYGYTF.

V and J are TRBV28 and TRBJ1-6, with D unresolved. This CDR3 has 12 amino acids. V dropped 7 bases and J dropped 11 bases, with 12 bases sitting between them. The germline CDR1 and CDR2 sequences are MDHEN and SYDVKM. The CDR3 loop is CASNIRETPLHF. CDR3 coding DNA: TGTGCCAGCAACATCCGGGAGACACCCCTCCACTTT.

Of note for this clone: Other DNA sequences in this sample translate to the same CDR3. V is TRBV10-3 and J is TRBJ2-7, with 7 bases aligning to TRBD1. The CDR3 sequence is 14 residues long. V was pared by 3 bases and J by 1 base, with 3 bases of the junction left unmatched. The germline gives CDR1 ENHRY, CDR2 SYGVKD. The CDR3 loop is CAISEGGSSYEQYF. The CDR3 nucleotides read TGTGCCATCAGTGAAGGGGGCTCTTCCTACGAGCAGTACTTC.

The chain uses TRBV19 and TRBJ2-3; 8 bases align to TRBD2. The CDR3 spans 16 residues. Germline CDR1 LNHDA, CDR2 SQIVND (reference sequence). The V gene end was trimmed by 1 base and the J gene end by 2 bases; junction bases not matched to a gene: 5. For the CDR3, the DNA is TGTGCCAGTAGTATAGTTTTAGCGGGATACACAGATACGCAGTATTTT. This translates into CASSIVLAGYTDTQYF.

CDR3 in DNA: TGTGCCACCAGTGACAGGGGGCAAGGAGATACGCAGTATTTT. This translates into CATSDRGQGDTQYF. The J gene is TRBJ2-3, the V gene TRBV24-1; 8 positions match TRBD1. V shed 4 bases, J shed 5 bases, and the junction held 4 bases outside the gene matches. This CDR3 region has 14 residues. Germline V gene sequence: CDR1 KGHDR, CDR2 SFDVKD.

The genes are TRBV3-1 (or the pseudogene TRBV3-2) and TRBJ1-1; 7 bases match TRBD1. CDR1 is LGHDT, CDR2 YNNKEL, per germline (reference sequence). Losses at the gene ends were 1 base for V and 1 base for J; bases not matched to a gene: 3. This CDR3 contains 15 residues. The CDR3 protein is CASSQVGTENTEAFF. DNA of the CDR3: TGTGCCAGCAGCCAAGTCGGGACAGAGAACACTGAAGCTTTCTTT.

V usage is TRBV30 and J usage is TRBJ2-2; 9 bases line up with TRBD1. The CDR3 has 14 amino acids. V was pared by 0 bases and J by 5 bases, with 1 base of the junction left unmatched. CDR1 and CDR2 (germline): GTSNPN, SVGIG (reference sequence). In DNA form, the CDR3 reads TGTGCCTGGAGTGTACAGGGGGCAACCGGGGAGCTGTTTTTT. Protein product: CAWSVQGATGELFF.

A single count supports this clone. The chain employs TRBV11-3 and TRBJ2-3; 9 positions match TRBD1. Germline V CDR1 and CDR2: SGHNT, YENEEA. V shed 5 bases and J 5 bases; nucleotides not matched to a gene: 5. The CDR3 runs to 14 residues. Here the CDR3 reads CASSRTGAQDTQYF. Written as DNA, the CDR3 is TGTGCCAGCAGCAGGACAGGGGCGCAAGATACGCAGTATTTT.

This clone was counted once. The CDR3, as DNA: TGTGCCAGCAGCTTAAAGGGGAATGGCGAGACCCAGTACTTC. Translated: CASSLKGNGETQYF. The chain uses TRBV7-3 and TRBJ2-5; D may be TRBD1 (5 bases). The germline gives CDR1 SGHTA, CDR2 FQGTGA. CDR3 length: 14 amino acids. Trimming took 1 base from V and 5 from J, leaving 11 bases between them.

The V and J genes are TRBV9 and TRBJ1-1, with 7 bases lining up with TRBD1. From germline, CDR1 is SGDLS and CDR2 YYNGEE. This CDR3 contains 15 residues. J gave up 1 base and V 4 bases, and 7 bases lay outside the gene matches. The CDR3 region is CASSTGQTKNTEAFF. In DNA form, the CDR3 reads TGTGCCAGCAGCACGGGACAGACTAAGAACACTGAAGCTTTCTTT. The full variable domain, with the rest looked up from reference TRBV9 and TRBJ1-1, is DSGVTQTPKHLITATGQRVTLRCSPRSGDLSVYWYQQSLDQGLQFLIQYYNGEERAKGNILERFSAQQFPDLHSELNLSSLELGDSALYFCASSTGQTKNTEAFFGQGTRLTVV.

The CDR3 protein is CASSLISPLYSTSSYLVNEQFF. CDR3 nucleotide sequence: TGTGCCAGCAGCTTAATATCCCCCCTCTACTCTACTAGCTCTTATCTGGTTAATGAGCAGTTCTTC. This sequence joins TRBV7-3 and TRBJ2-1; maybe TRBD2 (6 bases). V was shortened by 1 base and J by 7 bases, with 35 bases between the two germline ends. Germline V CDR1 and CDR2: SGHTA, FQGTGA. The CDR3 extends over 22 amino acids.

In DNA, the CDR3 is TGTGCCAGCACCCAGGGACAGAAAGGGAACATTCAGTACTTC. As protein: CASTQGQKGNIQYF. This chain connects TRBV27 to TRBJ2-4, with 7 bases lining up with TRBD1. This CDR3 is built from 14 residues. With 7 bases clipped from V and 7 bases from J, the junction kept 10 bases outside the gene matches. CDR1 is MNHEY and CDR2 is SMNVEV in the germline V gene (reference sequence).

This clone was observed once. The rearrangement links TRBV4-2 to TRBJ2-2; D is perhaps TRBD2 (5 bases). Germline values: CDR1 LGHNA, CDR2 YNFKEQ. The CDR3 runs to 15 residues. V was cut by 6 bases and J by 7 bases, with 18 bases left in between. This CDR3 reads CASRGTSLSLGELFF. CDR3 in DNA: TGTGCCAGCAGGGGAACTAGTTTGTCCCTCGGGGAGCTGTTTTTT.

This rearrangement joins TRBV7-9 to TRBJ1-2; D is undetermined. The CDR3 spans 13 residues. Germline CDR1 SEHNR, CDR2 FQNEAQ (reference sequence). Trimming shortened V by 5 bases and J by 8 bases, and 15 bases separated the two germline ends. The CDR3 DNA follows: TGTGCCAGCAGCCTCAGATCCCCAGGCGGCTACACCTTC. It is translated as CASSLRSPGGYTF. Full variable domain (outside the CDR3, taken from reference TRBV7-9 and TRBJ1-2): DTGVSQNPRHKITKRGQNVTFRCDPISEHNRLYWYRQTLGQGPEFLTYFQNEAQLEKSRLLSDRFSAERPKGSFSTLEIQRTEQGDSAMYLCASSLRSPGGYTFGSGTRLTVV.

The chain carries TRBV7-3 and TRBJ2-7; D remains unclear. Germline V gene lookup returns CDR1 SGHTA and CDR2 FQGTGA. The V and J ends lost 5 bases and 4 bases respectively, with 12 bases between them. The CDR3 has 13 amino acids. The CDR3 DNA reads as TGTGCCAGCAGCCCAAACGAGTATTACGAGCAGTACTTC. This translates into CASSPNEYYEQYF.

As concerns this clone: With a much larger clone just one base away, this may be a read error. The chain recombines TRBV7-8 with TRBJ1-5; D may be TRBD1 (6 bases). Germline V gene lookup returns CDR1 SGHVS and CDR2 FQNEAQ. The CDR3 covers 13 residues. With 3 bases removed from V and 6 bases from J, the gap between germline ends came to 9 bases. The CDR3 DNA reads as TGTGCCAGCAGCTTTCAGGGGAGTCAGCCCCAGCATTTT. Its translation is CASSFQGSQPQHF.

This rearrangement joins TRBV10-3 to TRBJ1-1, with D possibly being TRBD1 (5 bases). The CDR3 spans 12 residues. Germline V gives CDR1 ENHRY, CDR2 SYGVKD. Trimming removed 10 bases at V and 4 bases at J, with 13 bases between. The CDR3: CATGGGVTEAFF. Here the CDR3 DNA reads TGTGCCACCGGTGGGGGGGTCACTGAAGCTTTCTTT.

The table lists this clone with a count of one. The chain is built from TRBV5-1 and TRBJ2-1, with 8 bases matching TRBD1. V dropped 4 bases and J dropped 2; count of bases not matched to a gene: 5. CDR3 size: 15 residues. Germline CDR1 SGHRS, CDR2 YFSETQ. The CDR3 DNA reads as TGCGCCAGCAGCGGGACAGGAGATCCCTACAATGAGCAGTTCTTC. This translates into CASSGTGDPYNEQFF.

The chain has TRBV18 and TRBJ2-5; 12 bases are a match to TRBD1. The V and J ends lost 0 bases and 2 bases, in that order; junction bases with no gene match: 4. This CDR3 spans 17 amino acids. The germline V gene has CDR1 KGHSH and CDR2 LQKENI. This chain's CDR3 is CASSPPGTGGFQETQYF. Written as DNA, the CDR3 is TGTGCCAGCTCACCACCCGGGACAGGGGGCTTTCAAGAGACCCAGTACTTC.

CDR3 nucleotide sequence: TGTGCCAGCAGCCCCCTGGTAGGGGCTGAAGCTTTCTTT. Amino acid sequence: CASSPLVGAEAFF. The gene calls are TRBV7-7 and TRBJ1-1; the D gene is possibly TRBD1 (5 bases). This CDR3 has 13 residues. The V gene's germline CDR1 is SSHAT and CDR2 FNYEAQ (reference sequence). Trimming cost V 5 bases and J 6 bases, with 13 bases left between them. The full variable domain, completed using reference TRBV7-7 and TRBJ1-1, is GAGVSQSPRYKVTKRGQDVTLRCDPISSHATLYWYQQALGQGPEFLTYFNYEAQPDKSGLPSDRFSAERPEGSISTLTIQRTEQRDSAMYRCASSPLVGAEAFFGQGTRLTVV.